This entry features one T cell receptor (beta chain) sequence. Germline V lookup: CDR1 SGDLS, CDR2 YYNGEE. V gave up 3 bases and J gave up 4 bases, with 11 bases separating them. The CDR3 covers 14 residues. Generated by immunoSEQ multiplex PCR, the TCRdb table keeps only in-frame clones and is missing some. This table holds millions of clones, 93% found once. This entry comes from a study of shared clonotypes between healthy human individuals. On the study more broadly: The donors, a couple of women and a few men, were aged 18 to 49. Donors had three CD4 naive, three CD4 memory, two CD8 naive and one CD8 memory plate apiece.

Positively selected for CCR7, the CD45RO-negative cells used as naive CD8 cells excluded terminally differentiated effector memory CD45RA+ cells. The receptor's source is a man aged 18 to 29 in good health. Some clones in this sample may be carry-over from other donors' samples. Sequenced material: naive CD8+ T cells from PBMCs. The V call is TRBV9, the J call TRBJ1-3, with a weak D call TRBD1 (6 bases). For the CDR3, the DNA is TGTGCCAGCAGCGACCAGGGGCTAGGAAACACCATATATTTT. It translates to CASSDQGLGNTIYF.